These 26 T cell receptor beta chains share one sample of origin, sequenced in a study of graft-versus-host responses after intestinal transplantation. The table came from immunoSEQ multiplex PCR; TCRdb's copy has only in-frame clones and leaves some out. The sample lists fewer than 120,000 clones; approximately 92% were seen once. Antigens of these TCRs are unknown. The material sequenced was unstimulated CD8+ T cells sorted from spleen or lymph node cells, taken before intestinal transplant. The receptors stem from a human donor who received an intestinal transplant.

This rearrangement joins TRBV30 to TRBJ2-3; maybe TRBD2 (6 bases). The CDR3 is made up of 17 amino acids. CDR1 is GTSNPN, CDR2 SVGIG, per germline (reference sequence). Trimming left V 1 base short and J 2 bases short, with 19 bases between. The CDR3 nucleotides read TGTGCCTGGAGTGCGGGGGACTCCCCCTCAACCACAGATACGCAGTATTTT. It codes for CAWSAGDSPSTTDTQYF. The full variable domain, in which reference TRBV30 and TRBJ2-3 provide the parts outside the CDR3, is SQTIHQWPATLVQPVGSPLSLECTVEGTSNPNLYWYRQAAGRGLQLLFYSVGIGQISSEVPQNLSASRPQDRQFILSSKKLLLSDSGFYLCAWSAGDSPSTTDTQYFGPGTRLTVL.

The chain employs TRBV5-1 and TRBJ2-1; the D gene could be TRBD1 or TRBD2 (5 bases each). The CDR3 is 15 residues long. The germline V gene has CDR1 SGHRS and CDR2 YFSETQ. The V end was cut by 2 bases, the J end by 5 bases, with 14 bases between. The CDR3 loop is CASSFAPRGDNEQFF. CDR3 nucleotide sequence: TGCGCCAGCAGCTTCGCCCCAAGGGGAGACAATGAGCAGTTCTTC.

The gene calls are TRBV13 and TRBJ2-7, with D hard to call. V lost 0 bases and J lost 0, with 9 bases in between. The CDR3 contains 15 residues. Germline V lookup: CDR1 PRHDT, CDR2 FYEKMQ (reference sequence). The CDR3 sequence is CASSLGGYRSYEQYF. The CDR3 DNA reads TGTGCCAGCAGCTTAGGGGGGTACCGCTCCTACGAGCAGTACTTC.

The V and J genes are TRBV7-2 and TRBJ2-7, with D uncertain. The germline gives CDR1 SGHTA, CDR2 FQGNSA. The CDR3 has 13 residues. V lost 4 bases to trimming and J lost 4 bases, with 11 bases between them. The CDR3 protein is CASSSAVGYEQYF. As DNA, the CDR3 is TGTGCCAGCAGCTCCGCGGTAGGGTACGAGCAGTACTTC.

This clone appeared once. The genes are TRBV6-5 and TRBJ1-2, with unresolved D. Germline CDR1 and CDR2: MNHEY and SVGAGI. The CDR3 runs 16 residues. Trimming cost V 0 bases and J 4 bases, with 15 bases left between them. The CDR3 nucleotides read TGTGCCAGCAGTTACTCGCCCCCAGCCCTCCTCTATGGCTACACCTTC. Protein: CASSYSPPALLYGYTF.

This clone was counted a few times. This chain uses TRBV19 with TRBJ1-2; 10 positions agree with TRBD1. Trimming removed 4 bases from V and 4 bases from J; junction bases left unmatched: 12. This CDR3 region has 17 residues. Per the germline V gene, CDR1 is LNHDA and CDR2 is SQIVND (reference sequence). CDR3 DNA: TGTGCCAGTAGTACTGAACCGGGACAGGGGAAAGGCTATGGCTACACCTTC. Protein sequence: CASSTEPGQGKGYGYTF.

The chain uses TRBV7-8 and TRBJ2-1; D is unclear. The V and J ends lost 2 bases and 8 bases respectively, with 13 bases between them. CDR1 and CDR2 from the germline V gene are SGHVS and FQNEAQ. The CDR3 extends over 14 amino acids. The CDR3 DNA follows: TGTGCCAGCAGCTTAAGCTGGGGTGGGGATGAGCAGTTCTTC. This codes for CASSLSWGGDEQFF.

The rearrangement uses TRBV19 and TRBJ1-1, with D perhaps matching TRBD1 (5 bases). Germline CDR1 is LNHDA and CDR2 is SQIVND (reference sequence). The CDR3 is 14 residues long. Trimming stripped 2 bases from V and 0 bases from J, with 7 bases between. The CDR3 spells CASSIRQLNTEAFF. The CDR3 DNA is TGTGCCAGTAGTATAAGACAGTTGAACACTGAAGCTTTCTTT.

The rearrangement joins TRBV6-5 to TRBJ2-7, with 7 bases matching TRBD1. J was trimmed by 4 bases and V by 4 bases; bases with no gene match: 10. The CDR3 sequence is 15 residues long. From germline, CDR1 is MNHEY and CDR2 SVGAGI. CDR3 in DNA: TGTGCCAGCAGTTTCCCTAACAGGGGTGGGTACGAGCAGTACTTC. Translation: CASSFPNRGGYEQYF.

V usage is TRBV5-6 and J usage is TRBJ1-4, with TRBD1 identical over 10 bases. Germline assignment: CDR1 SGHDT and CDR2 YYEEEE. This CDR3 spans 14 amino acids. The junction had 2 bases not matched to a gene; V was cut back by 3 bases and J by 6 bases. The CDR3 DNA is TGTGCCAGCAGCTACGGGACAGGGGATGAAAAACTGTTTTTT. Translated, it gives CASSYGTGDEKLFF.

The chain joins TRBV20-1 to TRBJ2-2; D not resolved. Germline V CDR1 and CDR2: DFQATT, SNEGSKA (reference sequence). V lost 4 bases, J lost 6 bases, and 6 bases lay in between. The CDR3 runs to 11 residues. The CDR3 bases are TGCAGTGCTATAGATTCCGGGGAGCTGTTTTTT. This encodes CSAIDSGELFF.

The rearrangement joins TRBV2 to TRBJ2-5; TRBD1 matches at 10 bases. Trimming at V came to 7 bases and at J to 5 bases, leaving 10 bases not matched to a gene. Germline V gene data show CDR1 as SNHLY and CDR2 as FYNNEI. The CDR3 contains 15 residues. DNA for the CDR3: TGTGCCAGCATCGACAGGGGGCGGAGTGGGGAGACCCAGTACTTC. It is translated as CASIDRGRSGETQYF.

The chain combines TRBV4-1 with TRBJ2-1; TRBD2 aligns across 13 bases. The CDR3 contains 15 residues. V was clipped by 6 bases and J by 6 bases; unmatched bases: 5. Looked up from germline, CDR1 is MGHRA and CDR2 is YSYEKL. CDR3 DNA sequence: TGCGCCAGCAGTCGTACTAGCGGGAGGGCCAATGAGCAGTTCTTC. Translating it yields CASSRTSGRANEQFF.

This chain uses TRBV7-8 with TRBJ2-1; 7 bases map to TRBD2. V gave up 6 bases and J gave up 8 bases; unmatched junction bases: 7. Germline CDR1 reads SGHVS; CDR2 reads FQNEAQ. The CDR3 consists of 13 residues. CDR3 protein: CASRLASTDEQFF. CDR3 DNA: TGTGCCAGCAGACTAGCGTCGACCGATGAGCAGTTCTTC.

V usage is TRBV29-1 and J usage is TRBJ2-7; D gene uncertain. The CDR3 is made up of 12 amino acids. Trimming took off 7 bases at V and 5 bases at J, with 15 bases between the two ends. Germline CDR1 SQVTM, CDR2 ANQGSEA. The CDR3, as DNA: TGCAGCGCCCGCGCCGGTTTCAACGAGCAGTACTTC. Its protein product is CSARAGFNEQYF.

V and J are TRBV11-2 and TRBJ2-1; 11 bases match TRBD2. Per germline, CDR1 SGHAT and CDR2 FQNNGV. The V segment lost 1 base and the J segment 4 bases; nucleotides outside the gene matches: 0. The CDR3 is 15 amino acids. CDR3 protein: CASSLVAGGYNEQFF. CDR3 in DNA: TGTGCCAGCAGCTTAGTAGCGGGAGGGTACAATGAGCAGTTCTTC.

The CDR3: CASSRGVGEQYF. The CDR3 nucleotides are TGTGCCAGCAGTCGGGGCGTCGGCGAGCAGTACTTC. This chain links TRBV28 with TRBJ2-7; D assignment may be TRBD1 or TRBD2 (5 bases each). V was trimmed by 5 bases and J by 6 bases, leaving 11 bases between them. Germline loops: CDR1 MDHEN, CDR2 SYDVKM. This CDR3 is built from 12 residues.

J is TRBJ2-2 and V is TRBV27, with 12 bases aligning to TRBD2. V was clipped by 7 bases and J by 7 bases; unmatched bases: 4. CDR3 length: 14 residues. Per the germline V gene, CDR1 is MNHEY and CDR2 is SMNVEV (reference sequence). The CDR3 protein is CASTGLAGHGELFF. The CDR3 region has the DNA TGTGCCAGCACGGGACTAGCGGGTCACGGGGAGCTGTTTTTT.

The CDR3 DNA sequence: TGTGCCAGTAGTACGGTAGCGGGAACCTACGAGCAGTACTTC. Translating gives CASSTVAGTYEQYF. The gene calls are TRBV19 and TRBJ2-7; 8 nucleotides align to TRBD2. CDR1 is LNHDA and CDR2 is SQIVND in the germline V gene (reference sequence). The CDR3 totals 14 residues. V lost 4 bases and J lost 2; bases outside the gene matches: 4.

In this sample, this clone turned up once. CDR3 DNA sequence: TGTGCCAGTAGTATAGGGGTCCCCGTCGGGGGCTACACCTTC. Encoded protein: CASSIGVPVGGYTF. The rearrangement uses TRBV19 and TRBJ1-2; D is unclear. The CDR3 has 14 amino acids. Trimming left V 1 base short and J 8 bases short, with 14 bases between. Germline V gives CDR1 LNHDA, CDR2 SQIVND (reference sequence).

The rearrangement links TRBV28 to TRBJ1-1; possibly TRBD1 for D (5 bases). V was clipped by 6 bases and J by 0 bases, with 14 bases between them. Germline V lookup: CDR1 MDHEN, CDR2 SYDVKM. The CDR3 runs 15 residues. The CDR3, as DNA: TGTGCCAGCAGACCTCGGATGGGGGTGAACACTGAAGCTTTCTTT. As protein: CASRPRMGVNTEAFF.

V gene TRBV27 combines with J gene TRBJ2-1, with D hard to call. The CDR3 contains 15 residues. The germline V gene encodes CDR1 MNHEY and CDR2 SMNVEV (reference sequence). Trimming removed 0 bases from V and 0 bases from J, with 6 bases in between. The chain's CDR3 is CASSLSRGSYNEQFF. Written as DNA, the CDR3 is TGTGCCAGCAGTTTATCCCGCGGCTCCTACAATGAGCAGTTCTTC.

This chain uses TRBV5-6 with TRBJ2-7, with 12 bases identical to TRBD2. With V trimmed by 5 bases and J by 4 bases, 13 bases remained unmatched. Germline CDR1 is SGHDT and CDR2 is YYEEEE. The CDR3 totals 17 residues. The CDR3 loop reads CASRGGRETSGSYEQYF. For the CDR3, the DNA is TGTGCCAGCAGGGGCGGCAGAGAGACTAGCGGGAGTTACGAGCAGTACTTC. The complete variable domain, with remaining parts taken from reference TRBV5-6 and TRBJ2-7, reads DAGVTQSPTHLIKTRGQQVTLRCSPKSGHDTVSWYQQALGQGPQFIFQYYEEEERQRGNFPDRFSGHQFPNYSSELNVNALLLGDSALYLCASRGGRETSGSYEQYFGPGTRLTVT.

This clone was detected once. The CDR3 loop is CAWSDGASNQPQHF. The CDR3 region has the DNA TGTGCCTGGAGTGACGGGGCTAGCAATCAGCCCCAGCATTTT. The J gene is TRBJ1-5, the V gene TRBV30; D is perhaps TRBD1 (5 bases). Trimming pared 1 base from V and 0 bases from J, leaving 7 bases between. The CDR3 runs 14 residues. Germline V lookup: CDR1 GTSNPN, CDR2 SVGIG (reference sequence).

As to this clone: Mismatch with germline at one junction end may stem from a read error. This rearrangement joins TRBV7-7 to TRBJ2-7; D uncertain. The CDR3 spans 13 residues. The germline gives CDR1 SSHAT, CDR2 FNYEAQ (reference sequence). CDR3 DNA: TGTGCTAGCAGCTTTTTAGGGTCCTACGAGCAGTACTTC. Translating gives CASSFLGSYEQYF.

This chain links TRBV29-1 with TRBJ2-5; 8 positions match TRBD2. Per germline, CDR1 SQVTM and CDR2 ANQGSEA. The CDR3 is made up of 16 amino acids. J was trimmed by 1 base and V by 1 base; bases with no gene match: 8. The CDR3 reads CSVEASGSMPQETQYF. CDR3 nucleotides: TGCAGCGTTGAAGCCAGCGGGAGCATGCCCCAAGAGACCCAGTACTTC.